Detailed here is one TCR beta chain. Its antigen is still unknown. This sample is drawn from a study of T cell responses to AZD1222 COVID-19 vaccine. General study points: Unmutated variant regions are reportedly the target of nearly half of TCRs that are spike-specific. Spike-specific TCRs gained breadth and depth after people received two AZD1222 doses. Without day 14 samples, only post-peak T cell repertoires were studied.

Generated by immunoSEQ multiplex PCR, the TCRdb table keeps only in-frame clones and is missing some. The sample lists about 86,000 clones, more than 70% occurring once. This CDR3 region has 16 residues. V lost 4 bases and J lost 3, with 16 bases in between. Germline CDR1 SNHLY, CDR2 FYNNEI. The origin of this receptor is an adult who received the AZD1222 COVID-19 vaccine. The sequenced sample was peripheral blood, obtained 28 days after the second AZD1222 dose. J is TRBJ2-1 and V is TRBV2, with D possibly matching TRBD2 (6 bases). The CDR3, as DNA: TGTGCCAGCAGTGCCCGAGCGGGTTTACGCTACAATGAGCAGTTCTTC. Amino acids: CASSARAGLRYNEQFF.